Listed here are 6 T cell receptor beta chains from one sample, sequenced in a study of graft-versus-host responses after intestinal transplantation. Plating combined roughly 200,000 CFSE-labeled responder cells with roughly 200,000 irradiated, violet-dye-labeled stimulator cells. TCRdb's copy holds only in-frame clones and misses some; the assay was immunoSEQ multiplex PCR. This repertoire shows 6,000 to 8,500 clones, 30% to 35% found once; its top ten account for roughly 4%. The sample here was alloreactive CD8+ T cells from a mixed lymphocyte reaction culture, taken before transplantation. As to subset: CFSE-low proliferating T cells sorted from roughly six-day pre-transplant mixed lymphocyte reaction (GvH or HvG direction). All receptors derive from a human patient who was an organ donor for intestinal transplantation.

V gene TRBV6-4 combines with J gene TRBJ1-1, with D perhaps matching TRBD1 (5 bases). The ends were cut back, 4 bases at V and 4 bases at J, with 13 bases in the middle. The CDR3 is 14 residues long. CDR1 and CDR2 (germline): MRHNA, SNTAGT. The CDR3 loop reads CASSVFPGGTEAFF. In DNA, the CDR3 is TGTGCCAGCAGTGTGTTCCCCGGGGGCACTGAAGCTTTCTTT.

The chain employs TRBV6-6 and TRBJ2-2, with 9 bases matching TRBD2. Germline assignment: CDR1 MNHNY and CDR2 SVGAGI (reference sequence). The CDR3 has 15 amino acids. The trim removed 6 bases at V and 1 base at J, leaving 3 bases unmatched. CDR3 sequence reads: CASRTSGVNTGELFF. The CDR3 DNA reads as TGTGCCAGCAGGACTAGCGGCGTGAACACCGGGGAGCTGTTTTTT.

In its sample, this clone was seen a few times. The chain is built from TRBV27 and TRBJ2-7; D may be TRBD1 (5 bases). CDR1 is MNHEY and CDR2 is SMNVEV in the germline V gene (reference sequence). The CDR3 length is 16 residues. Trimming stripped 3 bases from V and 2 bases from J, with 17 bases between. CDR3 sequence: CASSFLQGAHPYEQYF. The CDR3 nucleotides read TGTGCCAGCAGTTTTCTCCAAGGGGCACACCCCTACGAGCAGTACTTC.

The rearrangement uses TRBV4-1 and TRBJ1-5; 7 positions agree with TRBD1. The V gene end was trimmed by 1 base and the J gene end by 4 bases; junction bases not matched to a gene: 10. CDR1 and CDR2 (germline): MGHRA, YSYEKL. The CDR3 is made up of 17 amino acids. The CDR3 DNA reads as TGCGCCAGCAGCCAAGGATTCACCGGGACAGCAAATCAGCCCCAGCATTTT. It translates to CASSQGFTGTANQPQHF.

In its sample, this clone was seen a few times. The rearrangement links TRBV12-2 to TRBJ2-7; the DNA was not used to check the table's D call, TRBD2. TRBV12-2 is designated a pseudogene. The CDR3 loop spans 14 amino acids. CDR3 in DNA: TGTGCAAGTCGCTTCGTGAACTCCCCCTACGAGCAGTACTTC. The encoded protein is CASRFVNSPYEQYF.

In this sample, this clone turned up once. The chain carries TRBV28 and TRBJ2-5, with TRBD1 matching 10 bases. Germline V gives CDR1 MDHEN, CDR2 SYDVKM. J lost 5 bases, V lost 2 bases, and 8 bases had no gene match. The CDR3 length is 16 residues. CDR3 region: CASSLRGQGRGETQYF. CDR3 bases: TGTGCCAGCAGTTTAAGGGGACAGGGGAGGGGGGAGACCCAGTACTTC.